These 5 T cell receptor beta chains were all obtained from the same sample, sequenced in a study of blood T cell repertoires in COVID-19. Assay: immunoSEQ multiplex PCR; the TCRdb copy retains only in-frame clones and omits some. The table includes a few hundred thousand clones, more than 85% detected once. What was sequenced was PBMCs or T cells enriched from blood (not recorded which). Receptors originate from a woman aged 25 to 39 who had recovered from COVID-19.

The rearrangement joins TRBV9 to TRBJ2-3; a possible D gene is TRBD2 (5 bases). Germline V lookup: CDR1 SGDLS, CDR2 YYNGEE. The CDR3 runs to 14 residues. V lost 0 bases and J lost 4, with 9 bases in between. As DNA, the CDR3 is TGTGCCAGCAGCGTAGCTAGTAGCGCAGATACGCAGTATTTT. Residues: CASSVASSADTQYF.

In this sample, this clone turned up once. The rearrangement joins TRBV11-2 to TRBJ1-1; 9 positions agree with TRBD1. J was trimmed by 2 bases and V by 3 bases; bases with no gene match: 4. Per germline, CDR1 SGHAT and CDR2 FQNNGV. The CDR3 is 15 amino acids. CDR3 sequence (DNA): TGTGCCAGCAGCTTGGGGGACAGGGCAAACACTGAAGCTTTCTTT. Translated: CASSLGDRANTEAFF.

The chain recombines TRBV7-6 with TRBJ2-5; TRBD2 aligns across 11 bases. This CDR3 is built from 15 residues. The germline V gene encodes CDR1 SGHVS and CDR2 FNYEAQ. With V trimmed by 1 base and J by 4 bases, 2 bases remained unmatched. The CDR3 DNA reads as TGTGCCAGCAGCTTAGAACTAGCGGGAGCAGAGACCCAGTACTTC. Protein sequence: CASSLELAGAETQYF.

This chain uses TRBV7-2 with TRBJ2-7, with D possibly TRBD2 on 5 matching bases. CDR1 SGHTA and CDR2 FQGNSA come from the germline V gene. The CDR3 runs 16 residues. The V end lost 1 base, the J end lost 3 bases, and 16 bases lay between the germline ends. In nucleotides, the CDR3 is TGTGCCAGCAGCTTAGTTTCGGGCGGGCCCCGCTACGAGCAGTACTTC. It yields the protein CASSLVSGGPRYEQYF.

This clone occurred a few times. The CDR3 reads CASSSTVGAAGYTF. The CDR3 DNA is TGTGCCAGCAGCTCGACAGTGGGGGCGGCTGGCTACACCTTC. This chain connects TRBV7-2 to TRBJ1-2; weak D call: TRBD1 (6 bases). Germline CDR1 and CDR2: SGHTA and FQGNSA. The V gene lost 4 bases and the J gene lost 7 bases, with 16 bases spanning the gap. The CDR3 runs 14 residues.